This T cell receptor (beta chain) was observed in a study of technical replicates of blood from a handful of donors. The method was immunoSEQ multiplex PCR; TCRdb's version includes in-frame clones alone and lacks a portion of them. In the table there are about 94,000 clones, 90% to 96% of which are singletons. The CDR3 runs 17 residues. Germline V gene lookup returns CDR1 SGDLS and CDR2 YYNGEE. Trimming took 4 bases from V and 3 from J; bases not matched to a gene: 10. Sequencing was performed on T cells isolated from PBMCs. The chain is built from TRBV9 and TRBJ2-6, with 7 bases identical to TRBD1. This receptor was identified in a human donor in good health. Written as DNA, the CDR3 is TGTGCCAGCAGCCTGACAGGGCCCGAGGATGGGGCCAACGTCCTGACTTTC. It codes for CASSLTGPEDGANVLTF.